The clone carrying this TCR beta chain has more than one count but fewer than ten. Its antigen is undetermined. Germline CDR1 and CDR2: SEHNR and FQNEAQ (reference sequence). CDR3 length equals 14 residues. The V end was cut by 1 base, the J end by 5 bases, with 10 bases between. This sample is part of a study of CD8+CD57+ T cells in acquired aplastic anemia. Across the whole study: About 3 ug was the average amount of DNA from sorted CD4+ and CD8+ cells. CD4+ reads averaged roughly 11 million in healthy donors. Notes on the study in general: Around 30 sequences, all CD8+ CDR3, were shared between patients and controls.

TCR beta VDJ and CDR3 were profiled, and genomic DNA was the template. TCRdb re-called the reads through MiXCR, storing one row per CDR3 protein. The profile shows over 150,000 distinct CDR3 sequences, approximately 49% of them singletons. The TCR comes from a human donor in good health, serving as a control. Material: sorted CD4+, CD8+, or CD8+CD57+ T cells (not recorded which) from PBMCs. The rearrangement joins TRBV7-9 to TRBJ2-3, with D unresolved. The CDR3 loop is CASSLDGKGDTQYF. The CDR3 DNA sequence: TGTGCCAGCAGCTTAGACGGCAAGGGAGATACGCAGTATTTT.